This T cell receptor beta chain was identified in a study of Tregs in tolerant kidney transplant recipients. Turning to this clone: Its antigen is currently unknown.

Findings and caveats of the study: Expanding Tregs on activated donor B cells appeared to best identify donor-specific TCRbeta clones.

The assay was immunoSEQ multiplex PCR, and TCRdb's table has in-frame clones only and misses some. The data contain tens of thousands of clones, 75% to 90% of them singletons. Thawed PBMCs were FACS-sorted into unstimulated CD4+CD25+CD127- regulatory T cells, CD4+CD25- non-regulatory cells, CD4 and CD8 cells. The source was Tregs from blood, collected before the transplant. The sequence came from a human donor who received a combined kidney and bone marrow transplant.

CDR3 residues: CASSEWMASGTADTQYF. In DNA, the CDR3 is TGTGCCAGCAGTGAATGGATGGCTAGCGGGACCGCAGATACGCAGTATTTT. The chain couples TRBV6-1 to TRBJ2-3; 9 bases are shared with TRBD2. V shed 2 bases, J shed 4 bases, and the junction held 10 bases outside the gene matches. Germline CDR1 and CDR2: MNHNS and SASEGT. The CDR3 totals 17 residues.